Listed below are T cell receptor beta chains from one sample, sequenced in a study of T cells in Graves' hyperthyroidism and ophthalmopathy. Each CDR3 protein is one row after TCRdb ran MiXCR on the multiplex PCR reads. The repertoire holds around 700,000 distinct CDR3 sequences, with about 19% as singletons. The sequenced material came from blood. The receptors were sampled from a woman aged 45 to 65 with Graves' hyperthyroidism that later progressed to Graves' ophthalmopathy. CDR3s include the opening cysteine and the closing phenylalanine or tryptophan. The order of the fields is J gene, clone size, D gene, V gene, CDR3 DNA, CDR3 protein. The D gene is left open where the match is weak. Some rows have no size entry. The others give once, few or many, or a class for an expanded clone.

>TRBJ1-1|-|-|TRBV6-1
TGTGCCAGCAGTGAAGCGTCTCTAACTGAAGCTTTCTTT
CASSEASLTEAFF
>TRBJ2-3|many|TRBD1|TRBV20-1
TGCAGTGCCGAGACAGGGCCTTACGATACGCAGTATTTT
CSAETGPYDTQYF
>TRBJ1-5|many|TRBD1|TRBV7-8
TGTGCCAGCAGGTCGGACAGGGGTCATCAGCCCCAGCATTTT
CASRSDRGHQPQHF
>TRBJ1-2|few|TRBD1|TRBV20-1
TGCAGTGCTAGAGATCCGCGGGACAGGGGAGGGTATAACTATGGCTACACCTTC
CSARDPRDRGGYNYGYTF
>TRBJ1-6|few|-|TRBV7-2
TGTGCCAGCAGCTTAGCCCGCGGACAGCCCTATAATTCACCCCTCCACTTT
CASSLARGQPYNSPLHF
>TRBJ1-2|-|-|TRBV6-1
TGTGCCAGCAGTTCGTACAGAGCCGTTAACTATGGCTACACCTTC
CASSSYRAVNYGYTF
>TRBJ2-1|few|-|TRBV7-2
TGTGCCAGCAGCTTAGCTTTCCGGGGGCTGCCGTGGAAGCAGTTCTTC
CASSLAFRGLPWKQFF
>TRBJ1-5|-|-|TRBV20-1
TGCAGTGCTAGAGACCTGTTCTCGGCCCAGCATTTT
CSARDLFSAQHF
>TRBJ2-7|-|TRBD1|TRBV19
TGTGCCAGTAGTTCGGGACAGCCGTGGCGGGAGCAGTACTTC
CASSSGQPWREQYF
>TRBJ1-1|many|-|TRBV5-1
TGCGCCAGCAGCTTGAACGCAGGGGTAGGAACTGAAGCTTTCTTT
CASSLNAGVGTEAFF
>TRBJ1-4|few|TRBD1|TRBV27
TGTGCCAGCAGTTTAACTGACAGGGATGGACATGAAAAACTGTTTTTT
CASSLTDRDGHEKLFF
>TRBJ2-7|-|TRBD1|TRBV27
TGTGCCAGCAGTACGACAGGGTTTCTCGAGCAGTACTTC
CASSTTGFLEQYF
>TRBJ2-3|few|-|TRBV12-3/TRBV12-4
TGTGCCAGCAGTTCAGGTTACGGGGCAGATACGCAGTATTTT
CASSSGYGADTQYF
>TRBJ1-1|-|-|TRBV6-1
TGTGCCAGTTTAGGACAGTTGAACACTGAAGCTTTCTTT
CASLGQLNTEAFF
>TRBJ2-7|few|TRBD1|TRBV20-1
TGCAGTGCTAGAGACATAGGGACAGGGGGCACCTACGAGCAGTACTTC
CSARDIGTGGTYEQYF
>TRBJ2-1|-|TRBD2|TRBV5-1
TGCGCCAGCAGCCAAATAGCGGGGGGAATATCCTACAATGAGCAGTTCTTC
CASSQIAGGISYNEQFF
>TRBJ2-7|-|-|TRBV9
TGTGCCAGCAGCCCTATCCCCTCCGGGGGCGAGCAGTACTTC
CASSPIPSGGEQYF
>TRBJ2-2|few|-|TRBV5-1
TGCGCCAGCAGCTCCGCGTTGGGGAACACCGGGGAGCTGTTTTTT
CASSSALGNTGELFF
>TRBJ2-3|few|TRBD2|TRBV6-5
TGTGCCAGCAGATTAGCGGGGGGGTACACAGATACGCAGTATTTT
CASRLAGGYTDTQYF
>TRBJ2-1|-|-|TRBV9
TGTGCCAGCAGCGAACCAGGGGGGGTCATCGATGAGCAGTTCTTC
CASSEPGGVIDEQFF
>TRBJ2-5|-|-|TRBV27
TGTGCCAGCAGTACCCTTCGCGGCCAAGAGACCCAGTACTTC
CASSTLRGQETQYF
>TRBJ2-1|-|-|TRBV12-3/TRBV12-4
TGTGCCAGCAGTGGGGCCCGGACTTACACCCGCTACGATGAGCAGTTCTTC
CASSGARTYTRYDEQFF
>TRBJ2-3|-|TRBD2|TRBV29-1
TGCAGCGTTTCCCCAGGGTCTAGCGGGGCAACGGCAGATACGCAGTATTTT
CSVSPGSSGATADTQYF
>TRBJ2-3|many|TRBD1|TRBV12-5
TGTGCTAGTGGCGCCGGGACAGCAACGCCTTCTAGCACAGATACGCAGTATTTT
CASGAGTATPSSTDTQYF
>TRBJ1-2|-|-|TRBV6-1
TGTGCCAGCAGTGACAGGGTACTGGACTATGGCTACACCTTC
CASSDRVLDYGYTF
>TRBJ1-3|-|TRBD1|TRBV29-1
TGCAGCGTTGAAGGGACAGGGGGAAACACCATATATTTT
CSVEGTGGNTIYF
>TRBJ1-1|many|-|TRBV18
TGTGCCAGCTCACCCTCGGAGAACACTGAAGCTTTCTTT
CASSPSENTEAFF
>TRBJ1-5|few|TRBD1|TRBV20-1
TGCAGTGCTAGTGGGACAGGTCAGCCCCAGCATTTT
CSASGTGQPQHF
>TRBJ1-2|many|-|TRBV12-3/TRBV12-4
TGTGCCATCCGGAGGATGGGCCAAGGCAACTATGGCTACACCTTC
CAIRRMGQGNYGYTF
>TRBJ1-1|few|-|TRBV19
TGTGCCAGTAAGCGGGGGCTGGGGACTGAAGCTTTCTTT
CASKRGLGTEAFF
>TRBJ2-3|-|TRBD2|TRBV7-3
TGTGCCAGCAGCTTAACTAGCGGGACGGCAGATACGCAGTATTTT
CASSLTSGTADTQYF
>TRBJ1-2|-|-|TRBV5-1
TGCGCCAGCAGCGTAGGACAGAGCGGTAGTGGCTACACCTTC
CASSVGQSGSGYTF
>TRBJ1-4|few|-|TRBV4-1
TGCGCCAGCAGCCAAGATTGGGAAAAACTGTTTTTT
CASSQDWEKLFF
>TRBJ2-2|-|-|TRBV2
TGTGCCAGCGTCCTCGGACTAACCACCGGGGAGCTGTTTTTT
CASVLGLTTGELFF
>TRBJ2-1|-|TRBD2|TRBV6-5
TGTGCCAGCAGTTACGGTCGACTAGCGGCGACGGAGCAGTTCTTC
CASSYGRLAATEQFF
>TRBJ2-1|-|-|TRBV20-1
TGCAGTGCTAGCGCCAGCAACGTACACAATGAGCAGTTCTTC
CSASASNVHNEQFF
>TRBJ2-1|many|-|TRBV12-3/TRBV12-4
TGTGCCAGCAGTTCCGCGGGAATCATGTACAATGAGCAGTTCTTC
CASSSAGIMYNEQFF
>TRBJ2-5|many|TRBD1|TRBV6-1
TGTGCCAGCGGACAGGCGGGTCCAGAGACCCAGTACTTC
CASGQAGPETQYF
>TRBJ1-1|many|-|TRBV12-3/TRBV12-4
TGTGCCAGCAGTTTAGCGGGCCAGGGACCCAACACTGAAGCTTTCTTT
CASSLAGQGPNTEAFF
>TRBJ1-1|many|TRBD1|TRBV11-2
TGTGCCAGCAGCATGACGACAGGGGGCGAAGGTAAAGCTTTCTTT
CASSMTTGGEGKAFF
>TRBJ1-5|few|-|TRBV19
TGTGCCAGTACCTCGGACGGGTATAGCAATCAGCCCCAGCATTTT
CASTSDGYSNQPQHF
>TRBJ2-5|many|-|TRBV7-8
TGTGCCAGCAGCTTGGACCCCCTAGGCCCAGCCGGGGAGACCCAGTACTTC
CASSLDPLGPAGETQYF
>TRBJ2-5|-|-|TRBV24-1
TGTGCCACCAGTGATCCGCAGGGGGGGGTCAAACAAGAGACCCAGTACTTC
CATSDPQGGVKQETQYF
>TRBJ2-3|many|TRBD2|TRBV7-3
TGTGCCAGCAGCCCTCTAGCGGGGTCGTTTGATACGCAGTATTTT
CASSPLAGSFDTQYF
>TRBJ1-5|-|-|TRBV19
TGTGCCAGTAGTTGGACAGCTTATAGCAATCAGCCCCAGCATTTT
CASSWTAYSNQPQHF
>TRBJ2-6|few|TRBD2|TRBV9
TGTGCCAGCAGCGTAGTAGCGGGGGGTGCCTCTGGGGCCAACGTCCTGACTTTC
CASSVVAGGASGANVLTF
>TRBJ2-3|many|-|TRBV30
TGTGCCTGGAGTGTAAGGGTGGCAGCCGGGGATACGCAGTATTTT
CAWSVRVAAGDTQYF
>TRBJ2-5|many|TRBD2|TRBV7-9
TGTGCCAGCAGCTTAAGGACTAGCGGGCAAGAGACCCAGTACTTC
CASSLRTSGQETQYF
>TRBJ1-5|many|-|TRBV2
TGTGCCAGCAGTGAAATCGGGGGGCGGGGCAATCAGCCCCAGCATTTT
CASSEIGGRGNQPQHF
>TRBJ2-3|many|TRBD2|TRBV5-5
TGTGCCAGCAGCTTGGCGCCTTGGCTAGCGGGGACAGATACGCAGTATTTT
CASSLAPWLAGTDTQYF
>TRBJ2-7|few|TRBD2|TRBV7-9
TGTGCCAGCAGCCCCGGGGGGGCAGCCTTCTACGAGCAGTACTTC
CASSPGGAAFYEQYF
>TRBJ2-1|many|-|TRBV12-3/TRBV12-4
TGTGCCAGCAGAACTGAGGGGTTCTCCTACAATGAGCAGTTCTTC
CASRTEGFSYNEQFF
>TRBJ1-1|few|-|TRBV19
TGTGCCAGTAGTATTATTGACAGGCTGAACACTGAAGCTTTCTTT
CASSIIDRLNTEAFF
>TRBJ1-2|many|-|TRBV20-1
TGCAGTGCTGGACGGACCAACTATGGCTACACCTTC
CSAGRTNYGYTF
>TRBJ2-5|-|TRBD2|TRBV2
TGTGCCAGCAGTTACGGGACTAGCGGGGGGGCCCGCGAGACCCAGTACTTC
CASSYGTSGGARETQYF
>TRBJ1-5|-|-|TRBV27
TGTGCCAGCAGGATAGGTACAACTAGCAATCAGCCCCAGCATTTT
CASRIGTTSNQPQHF
>TRBJ1-1|-|TRBD1|TRBV28
TGTGCCAGCAGTCCCGGGGACAGGGGGAGCGCTGAAGCTTTCTTT
CASSPGDRGSAEAFF